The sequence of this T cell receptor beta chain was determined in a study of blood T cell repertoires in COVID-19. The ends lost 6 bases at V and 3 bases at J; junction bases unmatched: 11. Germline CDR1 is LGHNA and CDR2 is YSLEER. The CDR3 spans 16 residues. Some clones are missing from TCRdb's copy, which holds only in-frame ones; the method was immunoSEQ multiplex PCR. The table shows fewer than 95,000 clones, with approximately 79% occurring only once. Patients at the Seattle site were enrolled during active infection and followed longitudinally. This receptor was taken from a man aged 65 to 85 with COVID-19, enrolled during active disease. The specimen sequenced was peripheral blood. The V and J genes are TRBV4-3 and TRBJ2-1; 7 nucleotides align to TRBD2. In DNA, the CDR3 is TGCGCCAGCAGGAAAGGCTCTAGCGGACTCTACAATGAGCAGTTCTTC. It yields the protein CASRKGSSGLYNEQFF.